The T cell receptor beta chain under discussion was sequenced for a study of tumor-infiltrating lymphocytes in primary liver carcinoma (dated by TCRdb to about 2017). For the study in its entirety: The five patients, three men and two women aged 30 to 69 years, had hepatocellular carcinoma (four) or combined HCC and intrahepatic cholangiocarcinoma (one). The five patients had tumors staged T1-T3 N0M0, with maximum diameters ranging from about 4.2 to 11 cm. Roughly 3.5 to 7.5 million productive TCRbeta reads were obtained per sample, and no significant difference in read depth was found between tissue types. The study combined TCRbeta repertoire sequencing, expression microarrays and whole-exome sequencing across five regions of each liver tumor, with adjacent normal tissue and blood. TCRbeta repertoire sequencing covered roughly 35 specimens from 5 patients: around 25 tumor regions, 5 adjacent noncancerous liver tissues and 5 peripheral blood samples. To link TCRbeta repertoire diversity to the local molecular phenotype, the 25 or so tumor region samples were profiled with Agilent mRNA microarrays. Technical replicate repertoires showed high reproducibility, with mean shared-clone rates about 0.92 and correlation coefficients above 0.95. Results and caveats for the whole study, not just this receptor: The study included only 4 to 6 patients, and the authors note findings should be validated in a larger study. Consistent with antigen-driven expansion, pairs of tumor regions showed higher repertoire overlap (mean about 36%) than either tumor-adjacent pairs (about 17%) or tumor-blood pairs (roughly 14%). Only the TCR beta chain was sequenced, so true repertoire diversity is likely underestimated because unpaired alpha chains were not captured. The top 250 clones made up a significantly larger repertoire fraction in tumors than in blood (p = 0.039). Since the samples were bulk and unsorted, there was no way to compare CD4+ and CD8+ T cell repertoires. Only about 7-25% of top clones were found in all five regions of a tumor, suggesting spatial heterogeneity of tumor-infiltrating T cells.

The CDR3 holds 17 amino acids from the cysteine to the phenylalanine. Kept here is only the CDR3 DNA, which spans 51 bases and is read in frame from base 1. Without any cell sorting, total RNA and DNA were co-extracted from about 20-30 mg of bulk tissue using the AllPrep DNA/RNA mini kit. Four or five patients with histopathologically diagnosed primary liver carcinoma underwent surgical resection in China between November 2015 and early 2016. At the time of sampling, the patients had chronic HBV infection and had not received any treatment. Five spatially separated regions were sampled from each tumor: the superior, inferior, left-lateral and right-lateral poles, plus the tumor centre. Histology showed that every tumor sample contained more than 80% viable tumor cells. Pieces of fresh tumor and adjacent tissue were cut in half, with one half kept in RNAlater at -80 degrees C and the other half sent for histology.

A constant-region primer and ProtoScript II reverse transcriptase were used to reverse-transcribe TCRbeta-specific cDNA from 500 ng total RNA. The TCRbeta libraries were prepared through three rounds of nested multiplex PCR following a slightly modified ARM-PCR procedure. Multiplex TRBV1-TRBV30 forward primers and a Cbeta reverse primer were used in the first two PCR rounds, each of which was run for around 10 cycles. Sample barcodes and Illumina adapters were attached in a final 25-cycle PCR using Deep VentR polymerase. Before sequencing, amplicons of 200-500 bp were purified from gel using a QIAquick gel extraction kit. TCRbeta amplicons were sequenced on an Illumina HiSeq 2500 with 250-bp paired-end reads. Processing in the source paper ran as follows. Quality trimming of reads was performed with Trimmomatic v0.33, and paired reads were merged with FLASH v1.2.11 so that full CDR3 sequences could be recovered. V, D and J germline segments were assigned to the rearranged TCRbeta sequences by MiGEC v1.2.1b. Clonotype statistics and Shannon-Wiener diversity indices were computed with VDJtools v1.0.0. To reduce sampling bias, subsequent analyses other than the diversity analysis used only the 250 most abundant clonotypes in each sample. TCRdb reprocessing: public reads trimmed at Q25 with fastp, clones called with MiXCR, in-frame beta chains kept. For every CDR3 protein sequence, its rows merge into one entry that carries the most common genes and DNA. TCRdb, rather than the study authors, made the V and J calls. The sample yields approximately 190,000 distinct CDR3 sequences; 85% were counted once. 15% to 20% of the sample lies in the top ten.

With respect to this clonotype: Its antigen target is currently unknown. Mismatch with germline at one junction end may stem from a read error.

The source is a man aged 40-55 years with primary liver carcinoma and hepatitis B virus infection. The V and J genes are TRBV12-3 or TRBV12-4 and TRBJ2-1; TRBD1 could be the D gene, as 6 bases match. Sequenced: tumor tissue from primary liver carcinoma. The DNA sequence is given as TGTGTCAGCAGTTTTAAAGGGACACAGAAAACTTACAATGAGCAGTTCTTC. This yields the protein CVSSFKGTQKTYNEQFF.